Below are 22 T cell receptor beta chains sequenced from a single sample in a study of resident and recirculating memory T cells in vitiligo. Assay: immunoSEQ multiplex PCR; the TCRdb copy retains only in-frame clones and omits some. The sample has around 38,000 clones; nearly 95% are singletons. The specimen sequenced was blood. The receptors were sampled from a male donor with vitiligo.

The CDR3 loop reads CATSSGQGWEELFF. CDR3 nucleotides: TGTGCCACCAGCAGCGGACAGGGGTGGGAGGAGCTGTTTTTT. V is TRBV15 and J is TRBJ2-2; 9 nucleotides match TRBD1. In germline, CDR1 is LNHNV, CDR2 YYDKDF (reference sequence). The J segment lost 10 bases and the V segment lost 3 bases, leaving 6 bases of the junction unmatched. The CDR3 spans 14 residues.

A single count supports this clone. The chain carries TRBV9 and TRBJ2-1; 8 bases are shared with TRBD2. From germline, CDR1 is SGDLS and CDR2 YYNGEE. Germline trimming cut 3 bases from V and 9 bases from J; bases unmatched to any gene: 5. The CDR3 runs to 13 residues. The CDR3 bases are TGTGCCAGCAGCGCCGTTACTAGCGGTGAGCAGTTCTTC. Its protein is CASSAVTSGEQFF.

The V gene is TRBV7-3, the J gene TRBJ1-1; D is perhaps TRBD1 (6 bases). CDR1 and CDR2 (germline): SGHTA, FQGTGA. The CDR3 totals 14 residues. Deletions cut 5 bases from V and 4 bases from J, with 14 bases between. The CDR3 here is CASSPDRSFTEAFF. CDR3 in DNA: TGTGCCAGCAGCCCGGACAGAAGTTTCACTGAAGCTTTCTTT.

The chain links TRBV9 to TRBJ2-1; 11 nucleotides match TRBD2. The J segment lost 0 bases and the V segment lost 4 bases, leaving 9 bases of the junction unmatched. Germline V CDR1 and CDR2: SGDLS, YYNGEE. The CDR3 runs to 18 residues. The CDR3 region has the DNA TGTGCCAGCAGCCGAGGGACTAGCGGCGCTAGCTCCTACAATGAGCAGTTCTTC. This codes for CASSRGTSGASSYNEQFF.

This clone was recorded only once. The CDR3 nucleotides read TGTGCCAGCAGCAACCAGGACGGTGTGGGAGCTGGCTACACCTTC. Its protein product is CASSNQDGVGAGYTF. V usage is TRBV27 and J usage is TRBJ1-2, with D unclear. V gave up 6 bases and J gave up 7 bases, with 21 bases separating them. CDR3 length: 15 amino acids. Germline CDR1 MNHEY, CDR2 SMNVEV (reference sequence).

The J gene is TRBJ1-2, the V gene TRBV7-2, with a tentative D call TRBD1 (6 bases). The CDR3 consists of 14 residues. V lost 4 bases to trimming and J lost 4 bases, with 13 bases between them. Germline CDR1 and CDR2: SGHTA and FQGNSA. The CDR3 bases are TGTGCCAGCAGCTCCCTCAACAGGGTCTATGGCTACACCTTC. It yields the protein CASSSLNRVYGYTF.

The chain joins TRBV11-1 to TRBJ1-1; TRBD1 matches at 9 bases. The CDR3 is made up of 18 amino acids. J gave up 1 base and V 2 bases, and 11 bases lay outside the gene matches. The germline gives CDR1 SGHAT, CDR2 FQDESV (reference sequence). The CDR3 sequence: CASSLNPDRGVKNTEAFF. The DNA of the CDR3 is TGTGCCAGCAGCTTAAATCCGGACAGGGGAGTTAAGAACACTGAAGCTTTCTTT. The full variable domain, its missing parts supplied by reference TRBV11-1 and TRBJ1-1, is EAEVAQSPRYKITEKSQAVAFWCDPISGHATLYWYRQILGQGPELLVQFQDESVVDDSQLPKDRFSAERLKGVDSTLKIQPAELGDSAMYLCASSLNPDRGVKNTEAFFGQGTRLTVV.

The genes are TRBV19 and TRBJ1-5; D is possibly TRBD1 (5 bases). The V end lost 10 bases, the J end lost 0 bases, and 16 bases lay between the germline ends. CDR3 length: 15 residues. From germline, CDR1 is LNHDA and CDR2 SQIVND (reference sequence). The CDR3 region is CATTPSGLSNQPQHF. The CDR3 nucleotides are TGTGCCACGACACCCTCAGGGCTTAGCAATCAGCCCCAGCATTTT.

The gene calls are TRBV7-8 and TRBJ2-3; D may be TRBD2 (6 bases). Trimming cost V 5 bases and J 2 bases, with 14 bases left between them. Germline V gene sequence: CDR1 SGHVS, CDR2 FQNEAQ. The CDR3 has 15 residues. The CDR3 DNA follows: TGTGCCAGCAGCACCACCGGGACTCTCACAGATACGCAGTATTTT. It is translated as CASSTTGTLTDTQYF.

The rearrangement links TRBV5-1 to TRBJ1-2; possibly TRBD1 for D (5 bases). The CDR3 covers 15 residues. Per the germline V gene, CDR1 is SGHRS and CDR2 is YFSETQ. V lost 0 bases, J lost 7 bases, and 16 bases lay in between. CDR3 sequence reads: CASSLGREGFSGYTF. The CDR3 DNA reads TGCGCCAGCAGCTTGGGAAGGGAGGGGTTCAGTGGCTACACCTTC.

The chain carries TRBV6-6 and TRBJ2-1; TRBD2 matches at 10 bases. Trimming took 5 bases from V and 6 from J; bases not matched to a gene: 10. The CDR3 covers 16 residues. Per germline, CDR1 MNHNY and CDR2 SVGAGI (reference sequence). The CDR3 DNA follows: TGTGCCAGCAGTCCGGCGGCTAGCGGGGGCCCCAATGAGCAGTTCTTC. Encoded protein: CASSPAASGGPNEQFF.

The gene calls are TRBV9 and TRBJ2-3, with unresolved D. The CDR3 totals 14 residues. Germline V gene data show CDR1 as SGDLS and CDR2 as YYNGEE. V lost 2 bases and J lost 0, with 7 bases in between. CDR3 protein: CASSVRSSTDTQYF. CDR3 DNA sequence: TGTGCCAGCAGCGTCAGATCTAGCACAGATACGCAGTATTTT.

This rearrangement joins TRBV2 to TRBJ2-5; D is possibly TRBD1 (5 bases). Germline V CDR1 and CDR2: SNHLY, FYNNEI. The CDR3 has 15 amino acids. The V and J ends lost 4 bases and 0 bases respectively, with 12 bases between them. The CDR3 DNA is TGTGCCAGCAGTGTTTCCGGACATCACCAAGAGACCCAGTACTTC. This encodes CASSVSGHHQETQYF.

V gene TRBV9 combines with J gene TRBJ2-5, with 8 bases lining up with TRBD1. This CDR3 region has 16 residues. Germline values: CDR1 SGDLS, CDR2 YYNGEE. V lost 0 bases, J lost 4 bases, and 8 bases stayed unmatched. CDR3 residues: CASSVDQGAPGETQYF. In DNA form, the CDR3 reads TGTGCCAGCAGCGTAGACCAGGGGGCGCCAGGAGAGACCCAGTACTTC.

CDR3 in amino acids: CASSSPGLAGGTQYF. DNA for the CDR3: TGTGCCAGCAGCTCGCCGGGACTAGCGGGGGGTACGCAGTATTTT. This sequence joins TRBV7-2 and TRBJ2-3, with 15 bases lining up with TRBD2. This CDR3 has 15 residues. Germline CDR1 and CDR2: SGHTA and FQGNSA. The ends lost 4 bases at V and 8 bases at J; junction bases unmatched: 4.

This chain uses TRBV18 with TRBJ2-4; 9 bases match TRBD1. The V segment lost 1 base and the J segment 6 bases; nucleotides outside the gene matches: 10. CDR1 is KGHSH, CDR2 LQKENI, per germline. The CDR3 has 17 amino acids. CDR3 protein: CASSPRQTGQGRNIQYF. The DNA of the CDR3 is TGTGCCAGCTCACCACGGCAAACCGGACAGGGGAGAAACATTCAGTACTTC.

This chain uses TRBV27 with TRBJ1-6; a possible D gene is TRBD1 (6 bases). CDR1 and CDR2 from the germline V gene are MNHEY and SMNVEV (reference sequence). V was pared by 6 bases and J by 0 bases, with 9 bases between. This CDR3 spans 15 amino acids. The CDR3, as DNA: TGTGCCAGCAGACGGGGGGCCTCCTATAATTCACCCCTCCACTTT. It is translated as CASRRGASYNSPLHF.

V usage is TRBV29-1 and J usage is TRBJ1-6; a weak D match, TRBD1 (5 bases). Germline V gene lookup returns CDR1 SQVTM and CDR2 ANQGSEA. This CDR3 comprises 14 residues. Between the trimmed V and J ends, which lost 6 bases and 6 bases, there was a span of 15 bases. As DNA, the CDR3 is TGCAGCGTACGAATGGGGGGGTCTAATTCACCCCTCCACTTT. It is translated as CSVRMGGSNSPLHF.

J is TRBJ1-2 and V is TRBV9; TRBD1 matches 7 bases. The CDR3 runs to 16 residues. The junction had 13 bases not matched to a gene; V was cut back by 4 bases and J by 4 bases. Germline CDR1 is SGDLS and CDR2 is YYNGEE. The CDR3 is CASSSREGQPAYGYTF. Here the CDR3 DNA reads TGTGCCAGCAGCTCACGAGAGGGACAGCCGGCCTATGGCTACACCTTC.

The gene calls are TRBV9 and TRBJ2-2; D is unclear. The germline gives CDR1 SGDLS, CDR2 YYNGEE. This CDR3 is built from 13 residues. V was clipped by 3 bases and J by 7 bases, with 10 bases between them. CDR3 sequence: CASSAPSGGELFF. The CDR3 DNA sequence: TGTGCCAGCAGCGCCCCTTCAGGCGGGGAGCTGTTTTTT.

V and J are TRBV30 and TRBJ2-7, with 7 nucleotides matching TRBD1. Per germline, CDR1 GTSNPN and CDR2 SVGIG (reference sequence). V was pared by 1 base and J by 3 bases, with 3 bases of the junction left unmatched. CDR3 length: 13 amino acids. As DNA, the CDR3 is TGTGCCTGGAGTGGGACAGGAGTCTACGAGCAGTACTTC. Its protein product is CAWSGTGVYEQYF.

The chain links TRBV5-6 to TRBJ2-1, with TRBD2 identical over 8 bases. Germline CDR1 is SGHDT and CDR2 is YYEEEE. V trimming: 2 bases; J trimming: 5 bases; junction bases outside the gene matches: 6. The CDR3 runs to 15 residues. CDR3 in amino acids: CASSFGGGYHNEQFF. CDR3 DNA: TGTGCCAGCAGCTTCGGCGGGGGGTACCACAATGAGCAGTTCTTC.